Below, 10 T cell receptor beta chains from the same sample are listed, as sequenced in a study of shared clonotypes between healthy human individuals. Generated by immunoSEQ multiplex PCR, the TCRdb table keeps only in-frame clones and is missing some. The table records about 2.3 million clones, about 92% of them present only once. Sequenced input: naive CD4+ T cells from PBMCs. Regarding subset: CD45RA+ positively selected. Receptors originate from a man between 18 and 35 years old in good health. Some clones in this sample may be carry-over from other donors' samples.

The rearrangement joins TRBV5-1 to TRBJ2-7, with D unresolved. The germline V gene has CDR1 SGHRS and CDR2 YFSETQ. The CDR3 runs 14 residues. V was pared by 4 bases and J by 2 bases, with 13 bases between. CDR3 nucleotides: TGCGCCAGCAGCCCTTTGAGTGGGGCCTACGAGCAGTACTTC. This sequence encodes CASSPLSGAYEQYF.

The CDR3 region has the DNA TGTGCCAGCAGCTTAACAGGCGTAGGGCAGTACTTC. Protein product: CASSLTGVGQYF. This sequence joins TRBV7-2 and TRBJ2-7; D may be TRBD1 (5 bases). The CDR3 consists of 12 residues. V was clipped by 2 bases and J by 9 bases, with 11 bases between them. Germline V CDR1 and CDR2: SGHTA, FQGNSA.

CDR3 sequence (DNA): TGTGCCAGCTCACCGGTGTCAGGGATTGACGAAAAACTGTTTTTT. Amino acids: CASSPVSGIDEKLFF. This sequence joins TRBV18 and TRBJ1-4; weak D call: TRBD1 (5 bases). The V and J ends lost 3 bases and 8 bases respectively, with 16 bases between them. This CDR3 is 15 amino acids long. Germline values: CDR1 KGHSH, CDR2 LQKENI.

As for this clone: Other DNA sequences in this sample translate to the same CDR3. The V and J genes are TRBV18 and TRBJ1-4; D may be TRBD1 (5 bases). Looked up from germline, CDR1 is KGHSH and CDR2 is LQKENI. V was trimmed by 3 bases and J by 5 bases, leaving 10 bases between them. The CDR3 consists of 14 residues. CDR3 DNA: TGTGCCAGCTCACCGGGTCAGGGAAATGAAAAACTGTTTTTT. This codes for CASSPGQGNEKLFF.

The chain employs TRBV11-2 and TRBJ1-4; D gene ambiguous. Deletions cut 5 bases from V and 0 bases from J, with 13 bases between. The CDR3 covers 16 residues. CDR1 is SGHAT and CDR2 is FQNNGV in the germline V gene. The CDR3 DNA sequence: TGTGCCAGCAGCCGGACCCCCGGGGCAACTAATGAAAAACTGTTTTTT. Translating gives CASSRTPGATNEKLFF.

The chain recombines TRBV7-2 with TRBJ1-5; D is uncertain. This CDR3 is built from 13 residues. CDR1 and CDR2 (germline): SGHTA, FQGNSA. V was clipped by 1 base and J by 7 bases, with 8 bases between them. In nucleotides, the CDR3 is TGTGCCAGCAGCTTAGAGACACAGCAGCCCCAGCATTTT. Amino acids: CASSLETQQPQHF. Full variable domain (remainder filled in from reference TRBV7-2 and TRBJ1-5): GAGVSQSPSNKVTEKGKDVELRCDPISGHTALYWYRQSLGQGLEFLIYFQGNSAPDKSGLPSDRFSAERTGGSVSTLTIQRTQQEDSAVYLCASSLETQQPQHFGDGTRLSIL.

This clone was counted once. V usage is TRBV29-1 and J usage is TRBJ2-5, with 10 bases that match TRBD2. CDR3 size: 14 residues. V dropped 4 bases and J dropped 11; count of bases not matched to a gene: 13. Germline V gene data show CDR1 as SQVTM and CDR2 as ANQGSEA. In DNA form, the CDR3 reads TGCAGCGTTGGCCCCCGGACTAGCGGAAGAGAGCAGTACTTC. This encodes CSVGPRTSGREQYF.

This clone was observed a handful of times. Within the sample, other DNA sequences also encode this same CDR3. V and J are TRBV28 and TRBJ1-5; D gene unclear. The germline CDR1 and CDR2 sequences are MDHEN and SYDVKM. V lost 5 bases and J lost 4, with 3 bases in between. The CDR3 is made up of 11 amino acids. In nucleotides, the CDR3 is TGTGCCAGCAGTACTAATCAGCCCCAGCATTTT. Translating it yields CASSTNQPQHF.

The V and J genes are TRBV29-1 and TRBJ2-5; 8 bases are shared with TRBD1. The V gene's germline CDR1 is SQVTM and CDR2 ANQGSEA. Trimming took 3 bases from V and 2 from J; bases not matched to a gene: 11. The CDR3 runs to 16 residues. This CDR3 reads CSVDQWPGQEQETQYF. The DNA of the CDR3 is TGCAGCGTTGACCAGTGGCCGGGACAGGAGCAAGAGACCCAGTACTTC. The whole variable domain, remainder taken from reference TRBV29-1 and TRBJ2-5, is SAVISQKPSRDICQRGTSLTIQCQVDSQVTMMFWYRQQPGQSLTLIATANQGSEATYESGFVIDKFPISRPNLTFSTLTVSNMSPEDSSIYLCSVDQWPGQEQETQYFGPGTRLLVL.

For this clone: This sample includes further DNA sequences coding for the same CDR3. The chain has TRBV5-1 and TRBJ2-3, with a possible D match to TRBD2 (5 bases). The V gene's germline CDR1 is SGHRS and CDR2 YFSETQ. The V end was cut by 4 bases, the J end by 0 bases, with 9 bases between. The CDR3 spans 14 residues. The CDR3 here is CASSVSGSTDTQYF. The CDR3 DNA reads TGCGCCAGCAGCGTGTCGGGGAGCACAGATACGCAGTATTTT.